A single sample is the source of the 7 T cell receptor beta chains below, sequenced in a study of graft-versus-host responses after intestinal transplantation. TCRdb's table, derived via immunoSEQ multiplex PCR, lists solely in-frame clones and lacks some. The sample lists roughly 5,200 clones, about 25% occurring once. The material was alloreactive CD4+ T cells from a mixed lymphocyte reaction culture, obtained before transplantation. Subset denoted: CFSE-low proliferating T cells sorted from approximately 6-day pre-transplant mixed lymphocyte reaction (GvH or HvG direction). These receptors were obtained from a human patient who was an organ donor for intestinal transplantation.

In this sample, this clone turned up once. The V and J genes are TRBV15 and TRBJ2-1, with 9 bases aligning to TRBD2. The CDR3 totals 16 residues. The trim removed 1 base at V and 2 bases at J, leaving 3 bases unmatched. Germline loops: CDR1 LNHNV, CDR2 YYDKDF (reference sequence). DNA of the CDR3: TGTGCCACCAGCAGAGGGGGCGGGGGGGCCTACAATGAGCAGTTCTTC. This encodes CATSRGGGGAYNEQFF.

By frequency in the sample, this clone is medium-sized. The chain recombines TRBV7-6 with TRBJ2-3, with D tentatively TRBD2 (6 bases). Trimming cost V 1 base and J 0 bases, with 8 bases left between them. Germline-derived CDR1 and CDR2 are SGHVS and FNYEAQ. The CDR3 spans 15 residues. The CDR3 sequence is CASSLDGRSTDTQYF. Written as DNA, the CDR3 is TGTGCCAGCAGCTTAGACGGGAGAAGCACAGATACGCAGTATTTT.

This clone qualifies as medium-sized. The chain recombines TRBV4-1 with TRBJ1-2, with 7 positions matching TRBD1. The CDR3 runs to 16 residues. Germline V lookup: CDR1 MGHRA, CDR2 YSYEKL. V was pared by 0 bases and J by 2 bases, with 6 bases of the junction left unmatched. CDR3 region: CASSQDLGRGNYGYTF. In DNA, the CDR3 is TGCGCCAGCAGCCAAGATCTGGGCAGGGGGAACTATGGCTACACCTTC.

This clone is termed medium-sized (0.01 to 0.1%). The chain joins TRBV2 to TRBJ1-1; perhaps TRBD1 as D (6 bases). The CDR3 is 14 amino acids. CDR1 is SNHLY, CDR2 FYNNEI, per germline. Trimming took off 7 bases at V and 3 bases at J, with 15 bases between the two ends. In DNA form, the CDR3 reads TGTGCCAGCAAGGGCCAGGGGATATACACTGAAGCTTTCTTT. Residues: CASKGQGIYTEAFF.

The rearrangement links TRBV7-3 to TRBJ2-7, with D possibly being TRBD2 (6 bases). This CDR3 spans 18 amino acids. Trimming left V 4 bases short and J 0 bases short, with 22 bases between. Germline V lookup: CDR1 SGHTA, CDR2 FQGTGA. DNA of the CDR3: TGTGCCAGCAGCTCCAGACCCACGGCGGGGACGCACTCCTACGAGCAGTACTTC. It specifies CASSSRPTAGTHSYEQYF.

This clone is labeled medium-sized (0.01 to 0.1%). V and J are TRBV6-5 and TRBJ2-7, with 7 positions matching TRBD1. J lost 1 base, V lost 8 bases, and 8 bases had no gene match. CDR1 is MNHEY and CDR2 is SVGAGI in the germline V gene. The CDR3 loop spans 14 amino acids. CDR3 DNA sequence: TGTGCCAGCTGCAAACAGGGGTATTCCTACGAGCAGTACTTC. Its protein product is CASCKQGYSYEQYF.

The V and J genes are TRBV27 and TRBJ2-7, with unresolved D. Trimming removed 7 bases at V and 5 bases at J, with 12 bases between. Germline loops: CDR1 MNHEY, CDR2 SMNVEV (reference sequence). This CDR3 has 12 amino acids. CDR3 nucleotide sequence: TGTGCCAGCAACCCCCCGGTAGACGAGCAGTACTTC. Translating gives CASNPPVDEQYF.